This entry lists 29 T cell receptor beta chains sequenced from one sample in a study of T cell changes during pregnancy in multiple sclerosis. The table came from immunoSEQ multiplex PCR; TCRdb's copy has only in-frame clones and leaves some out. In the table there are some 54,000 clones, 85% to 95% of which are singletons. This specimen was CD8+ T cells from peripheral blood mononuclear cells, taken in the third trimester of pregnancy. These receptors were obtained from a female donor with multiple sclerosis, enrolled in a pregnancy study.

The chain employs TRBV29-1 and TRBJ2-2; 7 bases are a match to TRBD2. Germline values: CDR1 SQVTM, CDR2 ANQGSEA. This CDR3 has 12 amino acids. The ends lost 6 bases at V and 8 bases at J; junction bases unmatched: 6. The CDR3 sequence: CSVTGGMGELFF. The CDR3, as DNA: TGCAGCGTGACCGGGGGGATGGGGGAGCTGTTTTTT.

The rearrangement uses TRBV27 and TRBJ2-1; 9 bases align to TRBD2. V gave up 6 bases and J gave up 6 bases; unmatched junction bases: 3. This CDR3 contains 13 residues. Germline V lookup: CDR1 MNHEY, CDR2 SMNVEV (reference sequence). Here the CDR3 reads CASSLSGSNEQFF. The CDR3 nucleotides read TGTGCCAGCAGCCTTAGCGGGAGCAATGAGCAGTTCTTC.

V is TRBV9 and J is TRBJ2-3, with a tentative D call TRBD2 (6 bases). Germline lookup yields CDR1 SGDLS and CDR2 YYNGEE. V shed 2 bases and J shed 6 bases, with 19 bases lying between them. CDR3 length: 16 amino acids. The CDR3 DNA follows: TGTGCCAGCAGCGTTCAAGCAGCGGTAGGAGGGGATACGCAGTATTTT. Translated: CASSVQAAVGGDTQYF.

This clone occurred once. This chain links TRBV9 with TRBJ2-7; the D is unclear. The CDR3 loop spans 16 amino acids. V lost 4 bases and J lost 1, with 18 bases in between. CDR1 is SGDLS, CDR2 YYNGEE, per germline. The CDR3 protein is CASSISRESTSYEQYF. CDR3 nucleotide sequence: TGTGCCAGCAGCATCTCTAGAGAGTCGACTTCCTACGAGCAGTACTTC.

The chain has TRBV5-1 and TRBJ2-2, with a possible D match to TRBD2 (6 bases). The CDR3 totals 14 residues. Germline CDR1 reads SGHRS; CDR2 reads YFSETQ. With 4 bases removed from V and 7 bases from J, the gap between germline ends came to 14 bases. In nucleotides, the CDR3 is TGCGCCAGCAGCGCCCGGGACTCGGTCGGGGAGCTGTTTTTT. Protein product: CASSARDSVGELFF.

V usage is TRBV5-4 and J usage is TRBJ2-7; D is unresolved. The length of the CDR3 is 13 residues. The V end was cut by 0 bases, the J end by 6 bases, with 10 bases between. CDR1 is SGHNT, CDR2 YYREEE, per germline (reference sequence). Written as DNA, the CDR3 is TGTGCCAGCAGCTTGGACGTTGGCGGCGAGCAGTACTTC. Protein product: CASSLDVGGEQYF.

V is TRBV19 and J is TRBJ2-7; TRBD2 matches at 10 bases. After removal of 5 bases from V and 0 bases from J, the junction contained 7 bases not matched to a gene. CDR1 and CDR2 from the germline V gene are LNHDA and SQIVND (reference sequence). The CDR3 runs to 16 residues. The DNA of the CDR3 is TGTGCCAGTAGTGGGCTAACTAGCGGGGTCTCCTACGAGCAGTACTTC. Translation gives CASSGLTSGVSYEQYF.

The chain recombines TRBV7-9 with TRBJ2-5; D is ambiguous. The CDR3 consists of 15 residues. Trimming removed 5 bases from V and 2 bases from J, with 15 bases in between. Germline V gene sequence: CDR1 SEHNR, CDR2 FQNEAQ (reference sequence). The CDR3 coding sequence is TGTGCCAGCAGCCCCGATTACGCGGCTCAAGAGACCCAGTACTTC. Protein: CASSPDYAAQETQYF.

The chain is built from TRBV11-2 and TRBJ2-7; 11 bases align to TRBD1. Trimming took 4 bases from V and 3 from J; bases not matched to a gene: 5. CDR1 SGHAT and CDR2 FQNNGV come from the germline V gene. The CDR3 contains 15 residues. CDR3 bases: TGTGCCAGCAGCTGGGGACAGGGGGTCTACTACGAGCAGTACTTC. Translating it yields CASSWGQGVYYEQYF.

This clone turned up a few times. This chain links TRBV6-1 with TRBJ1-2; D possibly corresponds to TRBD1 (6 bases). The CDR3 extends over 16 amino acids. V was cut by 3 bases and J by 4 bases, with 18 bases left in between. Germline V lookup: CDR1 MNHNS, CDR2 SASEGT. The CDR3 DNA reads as TGTGCCAGCAGTGAGGGGGCGCTACCGAGCATCTATGGCTACACCTTC. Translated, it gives CASSEGALPSIYGYTF.

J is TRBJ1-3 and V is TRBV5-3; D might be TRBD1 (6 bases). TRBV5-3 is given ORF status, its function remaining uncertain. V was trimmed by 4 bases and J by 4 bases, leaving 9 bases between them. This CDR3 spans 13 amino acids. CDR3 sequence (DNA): TGTGCCAGAAGCCCAGGGGAAGGAAACACCATATATTTT. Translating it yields CARSPGEGNTIYF.

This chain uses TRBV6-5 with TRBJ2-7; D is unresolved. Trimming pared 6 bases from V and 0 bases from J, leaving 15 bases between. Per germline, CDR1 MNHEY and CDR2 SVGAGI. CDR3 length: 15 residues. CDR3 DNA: TGTGCCAGCAGCCCCGGCAGGCCTCGCTCCTACGAGCAGTACTTC. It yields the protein CASSPGRPRSYEQYF.

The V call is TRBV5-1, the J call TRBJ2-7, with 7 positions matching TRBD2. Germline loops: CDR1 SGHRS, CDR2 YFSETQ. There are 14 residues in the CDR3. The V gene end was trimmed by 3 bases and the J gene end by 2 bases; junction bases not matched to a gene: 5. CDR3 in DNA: TGCGCCAGCAGCTCGAGCGGGGCCCCCTACGAGCAGTACTTC. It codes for CASSSSGAPYEQYF.

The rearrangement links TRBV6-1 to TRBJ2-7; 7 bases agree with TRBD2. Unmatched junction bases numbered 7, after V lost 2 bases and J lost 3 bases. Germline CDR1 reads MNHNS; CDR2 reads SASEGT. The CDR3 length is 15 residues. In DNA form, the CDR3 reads TGTGCCAGCAGTGAACCCAGGACGGGAGGCTACGAGCAGTACTTC. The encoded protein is CASSEPRTGGYEQYF.

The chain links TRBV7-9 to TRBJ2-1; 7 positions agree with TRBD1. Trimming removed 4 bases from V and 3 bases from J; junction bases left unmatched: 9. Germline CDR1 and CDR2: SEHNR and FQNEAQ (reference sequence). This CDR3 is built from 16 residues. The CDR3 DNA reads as TGTGCCAGCAGCTCCGGACGAGGGACAGTCTACAATGAGCAGTTCTTC. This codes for CASSSGRGTVYNEQFF. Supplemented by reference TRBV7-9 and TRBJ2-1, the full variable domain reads DTGVSQNPRHKITKRGQNVTFRCDPISEHNRLYWYRQTLGQGPEFLTYFQNEAQLEKSRLLSDRFSAERPKGSFSTLEIQRTEQGDSAMYLCASSSGRGTVYNEQFFGPGTRLTVL.

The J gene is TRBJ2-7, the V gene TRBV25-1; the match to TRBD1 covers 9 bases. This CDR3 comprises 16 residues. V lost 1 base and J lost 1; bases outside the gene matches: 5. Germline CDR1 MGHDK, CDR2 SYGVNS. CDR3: CASSEWDRAQSYEQYF. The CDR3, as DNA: TGTGCCAGCAGTGAATGGGACAGGGCCCAATCCTACGAGCAGTACTTC.

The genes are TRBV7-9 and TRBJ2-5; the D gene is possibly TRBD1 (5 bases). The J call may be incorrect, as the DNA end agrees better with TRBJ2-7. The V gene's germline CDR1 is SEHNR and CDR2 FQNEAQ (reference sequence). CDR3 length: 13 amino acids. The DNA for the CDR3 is TGTGCCAGCAGCCCACCCAGGGCTGGCGAGCAGTACTTC. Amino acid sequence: CASSPPRAGEQYF.

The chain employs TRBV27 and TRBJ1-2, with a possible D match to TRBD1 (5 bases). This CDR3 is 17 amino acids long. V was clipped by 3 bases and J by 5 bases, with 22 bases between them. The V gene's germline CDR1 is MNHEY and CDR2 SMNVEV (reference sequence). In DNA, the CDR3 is TGTGCCAGCAGTTTTGTATGGCGGTCAGGGAACGTATATGGCTACACCTTC. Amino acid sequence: CASSFVWRSGNVYGYTF.

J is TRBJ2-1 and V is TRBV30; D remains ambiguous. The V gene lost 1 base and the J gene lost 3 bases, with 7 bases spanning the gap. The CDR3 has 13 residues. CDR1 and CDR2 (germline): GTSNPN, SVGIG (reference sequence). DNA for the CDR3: TGTGCCTGGAGTGAGGCTAGCTACAATGAGCAGTTCTTC. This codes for CAWSEASYNEQFF.

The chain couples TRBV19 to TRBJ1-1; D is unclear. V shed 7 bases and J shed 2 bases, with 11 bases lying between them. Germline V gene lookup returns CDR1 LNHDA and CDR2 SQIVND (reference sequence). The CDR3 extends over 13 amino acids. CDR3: CASKSIDNTEAFF. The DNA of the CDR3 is TGTGCCAGTAAGTCGATAGATAACACTGAAGCTTTCTTT.

The CDR3: CSAREAGEVDTQYF. For the CDR3, the DNA is TGCAGCGCCCGGGAAGCGGGAGAAGTGGATACGCAGTATTTT. This sequence joins TRBV29-1 and TRBJ2-3; 8 bases match TRBD2. CDR3 length: 14 amino acids. Germline CDR1 reads SQVTM; CDR2 reads ANQGSEA. With V trimmed by 7 bases and J by 6 bases, 12 bases remained unmatched.

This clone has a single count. CDR3 region: CASSSWANTGELFF. The CDR3 DNA follows: TGTGCCAGCAGTTCCTGGGCCAACACCGGGGAGCTGTTTTTT. The rearrangement joins TRBV6-6 to TRBJ2-2; D uncertain. From germline, CDR1 is MNHNY and CDR2 SVGAGI (reference sequence). This CDR3 region has 14 residues. The V end lost 4 bases, the J end lost 2 bases, and 8 bases lay between the germline ends.

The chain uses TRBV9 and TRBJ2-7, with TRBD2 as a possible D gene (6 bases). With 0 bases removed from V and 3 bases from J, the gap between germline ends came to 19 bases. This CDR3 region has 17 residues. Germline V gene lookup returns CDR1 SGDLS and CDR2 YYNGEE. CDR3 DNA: TGTGCCAGCAGCGTAGAGGGAGAAACGGACTACTACTACGAGCAGTACTTC. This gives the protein CASSVEGETDYYYEQYF.

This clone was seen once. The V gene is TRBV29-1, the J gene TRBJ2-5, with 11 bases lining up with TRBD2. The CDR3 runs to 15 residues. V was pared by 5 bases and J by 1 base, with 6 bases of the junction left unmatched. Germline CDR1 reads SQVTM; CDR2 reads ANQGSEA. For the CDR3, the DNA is TGCAGCGTTTCAATGACTAGCGGGATCCAAGAGACCCAGTACTTC. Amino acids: CSVSMTSGIQETQYF.

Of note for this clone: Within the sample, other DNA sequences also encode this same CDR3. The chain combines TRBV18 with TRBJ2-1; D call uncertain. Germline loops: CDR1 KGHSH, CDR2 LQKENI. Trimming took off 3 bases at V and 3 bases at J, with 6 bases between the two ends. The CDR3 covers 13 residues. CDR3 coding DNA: TGTGCCAGCTCACCCGGCGGCTACAATGAGCAGTTCTTC. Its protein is CASSPGGYNEQFF.

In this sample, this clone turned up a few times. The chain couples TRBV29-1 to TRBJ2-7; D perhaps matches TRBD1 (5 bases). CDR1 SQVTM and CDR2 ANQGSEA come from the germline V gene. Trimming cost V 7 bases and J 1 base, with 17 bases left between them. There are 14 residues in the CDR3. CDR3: CSASGIITSYEQYF. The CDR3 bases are TGCAGCGCCTCAGGGATCATAACATCCTACGAGCAGTACTTC.

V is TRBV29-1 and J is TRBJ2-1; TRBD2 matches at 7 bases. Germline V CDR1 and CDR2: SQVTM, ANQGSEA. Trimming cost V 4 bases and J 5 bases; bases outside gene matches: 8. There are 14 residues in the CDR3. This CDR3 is CSVAGGSLHNEQFF. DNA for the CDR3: TGCAGCGTTGCAGGCGGGAGTCTCCACAATGAGCAGTTCTTC.

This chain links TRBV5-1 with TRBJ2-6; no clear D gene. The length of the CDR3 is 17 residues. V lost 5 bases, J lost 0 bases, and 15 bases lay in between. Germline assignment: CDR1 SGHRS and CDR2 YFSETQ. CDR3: CASSSGRMISGANVLTF. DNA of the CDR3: TGCGCCAGCAGTTCAGGCAGGATGATCTCTGGGGCCAACGTCCTGACTTTC.

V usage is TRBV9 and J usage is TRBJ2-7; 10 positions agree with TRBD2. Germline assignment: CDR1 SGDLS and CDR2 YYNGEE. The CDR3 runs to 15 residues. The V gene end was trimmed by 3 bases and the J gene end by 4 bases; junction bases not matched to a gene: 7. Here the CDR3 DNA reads TGTGCCAGCAGCGCCGAGGGACTAGCGAGGTACGAGCAGTACTTC. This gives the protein CASSAEGLARYEQYF.